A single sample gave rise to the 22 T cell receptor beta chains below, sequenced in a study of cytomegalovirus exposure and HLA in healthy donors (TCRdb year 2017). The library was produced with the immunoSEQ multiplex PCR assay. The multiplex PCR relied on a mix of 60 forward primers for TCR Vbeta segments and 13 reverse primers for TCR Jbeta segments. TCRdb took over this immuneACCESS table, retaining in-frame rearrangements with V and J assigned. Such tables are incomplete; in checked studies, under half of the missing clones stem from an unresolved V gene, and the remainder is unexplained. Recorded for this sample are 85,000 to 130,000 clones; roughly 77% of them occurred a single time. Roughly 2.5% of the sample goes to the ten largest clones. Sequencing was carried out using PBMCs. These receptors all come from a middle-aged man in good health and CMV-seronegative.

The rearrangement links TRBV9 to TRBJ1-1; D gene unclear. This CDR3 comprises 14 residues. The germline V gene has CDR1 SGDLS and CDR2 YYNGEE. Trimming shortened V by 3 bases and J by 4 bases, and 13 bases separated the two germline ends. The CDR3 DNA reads TGTGCCAGCAGCGCGACGACGGCGGGCACTGAAGCTTTCTTT. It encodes CASSATTAGTEAFF.

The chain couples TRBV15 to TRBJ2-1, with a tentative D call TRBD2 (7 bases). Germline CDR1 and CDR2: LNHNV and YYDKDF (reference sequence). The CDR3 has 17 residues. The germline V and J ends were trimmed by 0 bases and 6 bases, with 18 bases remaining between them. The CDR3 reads CATSRERAGGGGNEQFF. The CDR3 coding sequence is TGTGCCACCAGCAGAGAAAGGGCTGGGGGGGGCGGCAATGAGCAGTTCTTC.

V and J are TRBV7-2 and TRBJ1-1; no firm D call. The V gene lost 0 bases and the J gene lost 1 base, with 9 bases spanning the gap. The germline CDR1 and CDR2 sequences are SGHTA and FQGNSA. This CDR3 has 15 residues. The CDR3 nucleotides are TGTGCCAGCAGCTTAGCCATGGGCTGGAACACTGAAGCTTTCTTT. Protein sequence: CASSLAMGWNTEAFF. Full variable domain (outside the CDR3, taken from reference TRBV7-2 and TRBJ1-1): GAGVSQSPSNKVTEKGKDVELRCDPISGHTALYWYRQSLGQGLEFLIYFQGNSAPDKSGLPSDRFSAERTGGSVSTLTIQRTQQEDSAVYLCASSLAMGWNTEAFFGQGTRLTVV.

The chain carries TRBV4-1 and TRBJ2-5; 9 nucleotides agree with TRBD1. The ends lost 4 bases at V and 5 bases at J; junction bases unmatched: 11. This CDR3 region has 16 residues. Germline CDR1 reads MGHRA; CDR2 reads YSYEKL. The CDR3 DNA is TGCGCCAGCAGCCTCGGGACAGGGTTTGATTCGGAGACCCAGTACTTC. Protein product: CASSLGTGFDSETQYF.

CDR3 DNA sequence: TGTGCCAGCAGGGGTAGTCTAGAAGGAAACACCATATATTTT. The encoded protein is CASRGSLEGNTIYF. The chain has TRBV25-1 and TRBJ1-3; D remains ambiguous. CDR3 length: 14 amino acids. Germline loops: CDR1 MGHDK, CDR2 SYGVNS. V was cut by 6 bases and J by 4 bases, with 13 bases left in between.

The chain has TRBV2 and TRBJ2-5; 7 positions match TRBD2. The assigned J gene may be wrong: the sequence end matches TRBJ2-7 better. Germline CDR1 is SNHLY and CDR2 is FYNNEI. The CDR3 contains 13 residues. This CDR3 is CASTLTSFYEQYF. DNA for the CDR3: TGTGCCAGCACTCTGACTAGCTTCTACGAGCAGTACTTC.

CDR3 sequence: CASSLLSYEQYF. CDR3 nucleotides: TGTGCCAGCTCACTCCTCTCCTACGAGCAGTACTTC. The chain joins TRBV18 to TRBJ2-7; D is undetermined. V lost 4 bases and J lost 0, with 4 bases in between. CDR1 and CDR2 (germline): KGHSH, LQKENI. The length of the CDR3 is 12 residues. The full variable domain, rest sourced from reference TRBV18 and TRBJ2-7, is NAGVMQNPRHLVRRRGQEARLRCSPMKGHSHVYWYRQLPEEGLKFMVYLQKENIIDESGMPKERFSAEFPKEGPSILRIQQVVRGDSAAYFCASSLLSYEQYFGPGTRLTVT.

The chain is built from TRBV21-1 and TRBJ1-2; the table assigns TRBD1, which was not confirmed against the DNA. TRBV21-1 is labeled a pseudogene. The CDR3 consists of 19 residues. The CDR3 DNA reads TGTGCCAGCAGCAAAGAGGCAATACAGGGGAAGGTCGGGGACTATGGCTACACCTTC. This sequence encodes CASSKEAIQGKVGDYGYTF.

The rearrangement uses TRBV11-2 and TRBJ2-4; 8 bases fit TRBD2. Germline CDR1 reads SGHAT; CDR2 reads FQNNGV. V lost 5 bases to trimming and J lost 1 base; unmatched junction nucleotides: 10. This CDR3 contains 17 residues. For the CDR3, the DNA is TGTGCCAGCAGCCGCCTTGTCGGGAGGGGGGCCAAAAACATTCAGTACTTC. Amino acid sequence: CASSRLVGRGAKNIQYF.

CDR3 in amino acids: CASSARLEMETQYF. In DNA form, the CDR3 reads TGTGCCAGCAGTGCACGACTAGAGATGGAGACCCAGTACTTC. V gene TRBV2 combines with J gene TRBJ2-5, with D perhaps TRBD2 (6 bases). Trimming took off 4 bases at V and 5 bases at J, with 14 bases between the two ends. The germline CDR1 and CDR2 sequences are SNHLY and FYNNEI. This CDR3 is 14 amino acids long.

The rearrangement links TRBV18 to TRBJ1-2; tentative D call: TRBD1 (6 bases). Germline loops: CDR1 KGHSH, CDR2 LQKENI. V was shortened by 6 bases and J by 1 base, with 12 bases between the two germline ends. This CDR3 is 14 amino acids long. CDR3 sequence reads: CASSSDSRNYGYTF. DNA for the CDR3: TGTGCCAGCTCCTCGGACAGCCGTAACTATGGCTACACCTTC. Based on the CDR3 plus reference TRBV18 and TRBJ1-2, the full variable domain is NAGVMQNPRHLVRRRGQEARLRCSPMKGHSHVYWYRQLPEEGLKFMVYLQKENIIDESGMPKERFSAEFPKEGPSILRIQQVVRGDSAAYFCASSSDSRNYGYTFGSGTRLTVV.

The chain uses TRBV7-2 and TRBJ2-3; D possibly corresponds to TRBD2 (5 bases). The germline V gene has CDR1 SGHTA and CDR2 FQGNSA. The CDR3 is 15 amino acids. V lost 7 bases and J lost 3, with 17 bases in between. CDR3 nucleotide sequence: TGTGCCAGCAACCACGCGGACGGGGTTACAGATACGCAGTATTTT. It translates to CASNHADGVTDTQYF.

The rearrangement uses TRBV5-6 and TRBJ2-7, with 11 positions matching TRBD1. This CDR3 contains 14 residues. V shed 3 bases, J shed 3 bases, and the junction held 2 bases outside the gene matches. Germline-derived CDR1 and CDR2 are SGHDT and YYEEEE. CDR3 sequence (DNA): TGTGCCAGCAGCTCGGACAGGGGGCTCTACGAGCAGTACTTC. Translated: CASSSDRGLYEQYF.

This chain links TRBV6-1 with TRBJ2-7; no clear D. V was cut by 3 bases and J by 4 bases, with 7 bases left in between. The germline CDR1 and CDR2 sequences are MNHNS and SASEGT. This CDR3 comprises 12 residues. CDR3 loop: CASSDGWYEQYF. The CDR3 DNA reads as TGTGCCAGCAGTGACGGGTGGTACGAGCAGTACTTC.

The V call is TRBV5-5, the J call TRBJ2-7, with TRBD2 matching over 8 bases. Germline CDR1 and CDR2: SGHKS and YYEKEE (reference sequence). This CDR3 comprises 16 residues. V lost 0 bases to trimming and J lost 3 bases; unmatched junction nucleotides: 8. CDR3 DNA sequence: TGTGCCAGCAGCTTGGGGCGGCGGAGCGGGGGCTACGAGCAGTACTTC. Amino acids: CASSLGRRSGGYEQYF.

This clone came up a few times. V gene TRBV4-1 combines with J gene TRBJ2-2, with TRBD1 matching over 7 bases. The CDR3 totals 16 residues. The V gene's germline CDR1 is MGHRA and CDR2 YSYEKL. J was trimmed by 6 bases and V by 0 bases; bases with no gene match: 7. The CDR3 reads CASSQDMTGLPGELFF. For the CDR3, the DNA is TGCGCCAGCAGCCAAGATATGACAGGGTTGCCCGGGGAGCTGTTTTTT.

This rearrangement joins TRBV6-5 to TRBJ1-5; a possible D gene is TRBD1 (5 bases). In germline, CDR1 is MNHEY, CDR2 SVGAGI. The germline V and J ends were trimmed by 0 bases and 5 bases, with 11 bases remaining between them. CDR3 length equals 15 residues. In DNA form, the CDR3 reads TGTGCCAGCAGTTACTCATCAGGGAATGATCAGCCCCAGCATTTT. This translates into CASSYSSGNDQPQHF.

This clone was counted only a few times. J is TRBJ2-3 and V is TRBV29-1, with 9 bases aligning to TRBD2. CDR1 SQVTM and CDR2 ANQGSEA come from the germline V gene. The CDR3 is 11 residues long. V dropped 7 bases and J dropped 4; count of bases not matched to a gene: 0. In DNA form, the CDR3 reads TGCAGCGGCGGGGGGGCAGATACGCAGTATTTT. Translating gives CSGGGADTQYF.

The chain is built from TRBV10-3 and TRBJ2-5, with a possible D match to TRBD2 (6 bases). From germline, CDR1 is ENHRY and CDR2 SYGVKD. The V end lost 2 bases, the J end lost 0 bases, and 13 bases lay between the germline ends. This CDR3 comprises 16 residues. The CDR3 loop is CAISERERAHQETQYF. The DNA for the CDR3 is TGTGCCATCAGTGAGAGGGAGCGGGCTCACCAAGAGACCCAGTACTTC.

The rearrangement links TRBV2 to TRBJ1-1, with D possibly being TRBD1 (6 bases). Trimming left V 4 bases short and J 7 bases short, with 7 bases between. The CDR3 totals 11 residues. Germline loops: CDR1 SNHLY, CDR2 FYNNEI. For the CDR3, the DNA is TGTGCCAGCAGTGTGACAGGTGAAGCTTTCTTT. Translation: CASSVTGEAFF.

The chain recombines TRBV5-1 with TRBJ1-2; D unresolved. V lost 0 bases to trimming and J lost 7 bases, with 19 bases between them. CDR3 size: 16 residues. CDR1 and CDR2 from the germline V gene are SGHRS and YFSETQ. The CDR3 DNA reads TGCGCCAGCAGCTTGGCCTTAGGCCCAGCAGGATCTGGCTACACCTTC. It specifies CASSLALGPAGSGYTF.

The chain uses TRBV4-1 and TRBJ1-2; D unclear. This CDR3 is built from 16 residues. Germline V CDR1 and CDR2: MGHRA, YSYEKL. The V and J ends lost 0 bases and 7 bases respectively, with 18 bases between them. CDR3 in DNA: TGCGCCAGCAGCCAAGATTGGGCGGTTCCTGAGGGTGGCTACACCTTC. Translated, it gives CASSQDWAVPEGGYTF.